A selection of T cell receptor beta chains follows, all from one sample in a study of early T cells in non-severe SARS-CoV-2 infection. Via MiXCR, TCRdb re-called the 5' RACE reads, giving one row per CDR3 protein. Among 75,000 to 80,000 distinct CDR3 sequences listed, over 9% were seen once. Specimen: whole blood. The receptors originated from an adult who was a healthcare worker with PCR-confirmed SARS-CoV-2 infection or an uninfected control (not recorded which). CDR3s leave out the opening cysteine and the closing phenylalanine or tryptophan.

v_call,j_call,cdr3_aa
TRBV28,TRBJ2-1,ASVKREGLRGEQF
TRBV24-1,TRBJ2-5,ATSMAGGPRETQY
TRBV4-1,TRBJ2-3,ASSHPRDTQY
TRBV14,TRBJ2-7,ASSQGAGDYEQY
TRBV7-2,TRBJ2-1,ASSPLAEFFNEQF
TRBV5-4,TRBJ1-4,ASSFGQGAGEKLF
TRBV20-1,TRBJ2-7,SARGTSGSSKQY
TRBV20-1,TRBJ2-3,SARRAGKDTQY
TRBV24-1,TRBJ2-3,ATSDLVGTQY
TRBV7-9,TRBJ1-3,ASSHRGYSGNTIY
TRBV7-9,TRBJ1-4,ASSFAVGATNEKLF
TRBV2,TRBJ2-1,ASSYVNEQF
TRBV28,TRBJ1-2,ASSSVGGGYT
TRBV7-9,TRBJ2-3,ASLRQGTDTQY
TRBV7-8,TRBJ1-6,ASSVGQGWARSPLH
TRBV27,TRBJ2-5,ASTGGGTQY
TRBV7-2,TRBJ2-4,ASSPTGGRNIQY
TRBV5-1,TRBJ2-7,ASSSGTATPYEQY
TRBV5-1,TRBJ2-3,ASSFETSGGAQY